The 10 T cell receptor beta chains given below trace back to one sample, sequenced in a study of T cell responses to AZD1222 COVID-19 vaccine. Using immunoSEQ multiplex PCR, the repertoire was profiled, and TCRdb retains in-frame clones only, with some absent. The sample has 150,000 or so clones; around 89% are singletons. Sequenced here: peripheral blood, sampled on day 0 of AZD1222 vaccination. These receptors were collected from an adult in good health.

The V call is TRBV28, the J call TRBJ2-5, with TRBD2 identical over 7 bases. Looked up from germline, CDR1 is MDHEN and CDR2 is SYDVKM. The CDR3 is 15 amino acids. The junction had 4 bases not matched to a gene; V was cut back by 3 bases and J by 0 bases. The CDR3: CASSLASGDQETQYF. CDR3 DNA: TGTGCCAGCAGTTTGGCTAGCGGAGACCAAGAGACCCAGTACTTC.

V usage is TRBV12-3 or TRBV12-4 and J usage is TRBJ2-1; D uncertain. The V gene lost 6 bases and the J gene lost 6 bases, with 6 bases spanning the gap. The CDR3 has 11 amino acids. For the CDR3, the DNA is TGTGCCAGCAGATCGGTCAATGAGCAGTTCTTC. As protein: CASRSVNEQFF.

In the case of this clone: The sample holds other DNA sequences that translate to the same CDR3. V gene TRBV13 combines with J gene TRBJ2-7; D gene ambiguous. The CDR3 has 12 amino acids. V lost 4 bases and J lost 3, with 7 bases in between. Per germline, CDR1 PRHDT and CDR2 FYEKMQ (reference sequence). In nucleotides, the CDR3 is TGTGCCAGCAGCTCCGGCGGCTACGAGCAGTACTTC. Encoded protein: CASSSGGYEQYF.

The chain links TRBV27 to TRBJ2-7; 7 bases match TRBD2. This CDR3 is 15 amino acids long. CDR1 and CDR2 (germline): MNHEY, SMNVEV (reference sequence). With V trimmed by 5 bases and J by 2 bases, 9 bases remained unmatched. In DNA, the CDR3 is TGTGCCAGCAGTCCTCCCTTAGGGACTACCTACGAGCAGTACTTC. Translation gives CASSPPLGTTYEQYF.

This chain links TRBV6-2 or TRBV6-3 with TRBJ2-7; 7 nucleotides agree with TRBD1. The CDR3 extends over 12 amino acids. V trimming: 6 bases; J trimming: 6 bases; junction bases outside the gene matches: 5. Germline V gene sequence: CDR1 MNHEY, CDR2 SVGEGT. The CDR3 region is CASSSTGSEQYF. DNA for the CDR3: TGTGCCAGCAGCTCGACAGGGTCCGAGCAGTACTTC.

The chain has TRBV18 and TRBJ2-3; D is possibly TRBD2 (6 bases). V dropped 2 bases and J dropped 5 bases, with 8 bases sitting between them. The CDR3 runs 13 residues. Germline lookup yields CDR1 KGHSH and CDR2 LQKENI. In nucleotides, the CDR3 is TGTGCCAGCTCACCATCGGGGGTAGATACGCAGTATTTT. Translated, it gives CASSPSGVDTQYF. Combining the CDR3 with reference TRBV18 and TRBJ2-3 gives the whole variable domain NAGVMQNPRHLVRRRGQEARLRCSPMKGHSHVYWYRQLPEEGLKFMVYLQKENIIDESGMPKERFSAEFPKEGPSILRIQQVVRGDSAAYFCASSPSGVDTQYFGPGTRLTVL.

The chain recombines TRBV12-3 or TRBV12-4 with TRBJ2-7; D might be TRBD1 (7 bases). With 5 bases removed from V and 7 bases from J, the gap between germline ends came to 15 bases. This CDR3 is built from 13 residues. The CDR3 nucleotides read TGTGCCAGCAGTCCAGGGGGGTTGAAAGAGCAGTACTTC. Amino acids: CASSPGGLKEQYF.

There are a few counts of this clone. The chain combines TRBV5-1 with TRBJ1-4, with D unclear. V was cut by 7 bases and J by 0 bases, with 10 bases left in between. CDR1 SGHRS and CDR2 YFSETQ come from the germline V gene. The CDR3 runs 14 residues. CDR3 in amino acids: CASARTTTNEKLFF. CDR3 nucleotides: TGCGCCAGCGCCCGGACTACAACTAATGAAAAACTGTTTTTT.

Only a few counts were recorded for this clone. The rearrangement links TRBV5-6 to TRBJ1-1; 9 bases align to TRBD1. The CDR3 covers 13 residues. Germline CDR1 and CDR2: SGHDT and YYEEEE. Trimming at V came to 4 bases and at J to 8 bases, leaving 6 bases not matched to a gene. CDR3 sequence: CASSPGTGTEAFF. CDR3 in DNA: TGTGCCAGCAGCCCCGGGACAGGGACAGAAGCTTTCTTT.

V and J are TRBV12-3 or TRBV12-4 and TRBJ1-5; the D gene is possibly TRBD1 (5 bases). Trimming removed 9 bases from V and 3 bases from J, with 12 bases in between. The CDR3 extends over 13 amino acids. The CDR3 sequence: CASTGGDNQPQHF. In nucleotides, the CDR3 is TGTGCCAGTACGGGGGGTGACAATCAGCCCCAGCATTTT.